The 20 T cell receptor beta chains presented below share a single source sample, sequenced in a study of T cells in Graves' hyperthyroidism and ophthalmopathy (dated by TCRdb to between 2018 and 2021). Library prep was done by multiplex PCR. The listed sequencing device is Illumina HiSeq 2000. Amplification of TCR beta CDR3 regions was carried out from RNA transcripts. A first-round RT-PCR of the TCR CDR3 used the HTBI primer set with the Qiagen OneStep RT-PCR kit. TCRdb cleaned the public reads at Q25 with fastp, built clones with MiXCR and kept in-frame beta chains. All rows with the same CDR3 protein become a single entry with the most common DNA and genes. The table for this sample lists roughly 570,000 distinct CDR3 sequences; 40% to 55% of them were counted only once. The ten most abundant clones make up over 15% of the sample. Sequencing was performed on peripheral blood or thyroid tissue (not recorded which). These receptors came from an adult woman with Graves' disease, either hyperthyroidism or ophthalmopathy (not recorded which).

The chain joins TRBV10-3 to TRBJ1-2, with 9 bases aligning to TRBD1. Germline CDR1 ENHRY, CDR2 SYGVKD. The V and J ends lost 6 bases and 6 bases, in that order; junction bases with no gene match: 8. This CDR3 comprises 14 residues. The CDR3 DNA is TGTGCCATCAGGACCGGGACAGGGTTAAATGGCTACACCTTC. This encodes CAIRTGTGLNGYTF.

The sample holds many counts of this clonotype. The gene calls are TRBV24-1 and TRBJ2-5; D is undetermined. The CDR3 is made up of 15 amino acids. Germline-derived CDR1 and CDR2 are KGHDR and SFDVKD. V gave up 4 bases and J gave up 5 bases, with 16 bases separating them. The CDR3 region has the DNA TGTGCCACCAGTGACCACGGACCTGGGTTGGAGACCCAGTACTTC. Translating gives CATSDHGPGLETQYF.

This clonotype has a handful of counts. The chain has TRBV24-1 and TRBJ1-2; 9 positions agree with TRBD1. The germline gives CDR1 KGHDR, CDR2 SFDVKD. The V gene end was trimmed by 3 bases and the J gene end by 5 bases; junction bases not matched to a gene: 6. This CDR3 comprises 15 residues. CDR3 region: CATSDPTGGAYGYTF. The CDR3 nucleotides read TGTGCCACCAGTGATCCTACAGGGGGCGCGTATGGCTACACCTTC.

This clonotype occurred many times. V and J are TRBV12-3 or TRBV12-4 and TRBJ1-1; no clear D. This CDR3 region has 13 residues. V was shortened by 1 base and J by 4 bases, with 7 bases between the two germline ends. In DNA, the CDR3 is TGTGCCAGCAGTTTAGGTCTGGGCACTGAAGCTTTCTTT. Translating gives CASSLGLGTEAFF.

This clonotype has ten or more counts. The chain couples TRBV24-1 to TRBJ1-5; 11 bases are a match to TRBD1. V dropped 7 bases and J dropped 1; count of bases not matched to a gene: 2. Germline lookup yields CDR1 KGHDR and CDR2 SFDVKD. CDR3 length equals 15 residues. In DNA form, the CDR3 reads TGTGCCACCAGCAGGACAGGGGGCAGCAATCAGCCCCAGCATTTT. Translated: CATSRTGGSNQPQHF.

J is TRBJ2-2 and V is TRBV12-3 or TRBV12-4; D unresolved. CDR3 length: 15 amino acids. With 8 bases removed from V and 0 bases from J, the gap between germline ends came to 13 bases. The CDR3 DNA reads as TGTGCCAGCCTGGGCCTGGGATCGAACACCGGGGAGCTGTTTTTT. Translating gives CASLGLGSNTGELFF.

This chain joins TRBV15 and TRBJ2-7, with D tentatively TRBD2 (5 bases). Germline V CDR1 and CDR2: LNHNV, YYDKDF (reference sequence). Trimming removed 4 bases at V and 6 bases at J, with 7 bases between. CDR3 length: 11 residues. CDR3 residues: CATSKEVEQYF. The CDR3, as DNA: TGTGCCACCAGCAAGGAGGTCGAGCAGTACTTC.

The V gene is TRBV9, the J gene TRBJ1-4; a possible D gene is TRBD1 (5 bases). This CDR3 contains 17 residues. V lost 5 bases and J lost 6, with 23 bases in between. Looked up from germline, CDR1 is SGDLS and CDR2 is YYNGEE. CDR3 DNA sequence: TGTGCCAGCAGTGCCTCACCGGAAACAGAAGGGGATGAAAAACTGTTTTTT. Protein sequence: CASSASPETEGDEKLFF.

Comments on this clonotype: Here the CDR3 omits its conserved ending phenylalanine or tryptophan, so a read error is the likely source. Because the CDR3's place on the DNA is in doubt, the DNA is left out and the CDR3 is given as listed by TCRdb. V is TRBV2 and J is TRBJ1-5; the table gives TRBD1 as D, unverified against the DNA. With termini counted, the CDR3 has 8 amino acids. Germline values: CDR1 SNHLY, CDR2 FYNNEI. The CDR3 loop is CASIRGRV.

For the CDR3, the DNA is TGTGCCAGCAGCCAAGCGTCGATCAGGGGGACGAGGGCCGGGGAGCTGTTTTTT. Translated: CASSQASIRGTRAGELFF. This chain links TRBV4-2 with TRBJ2-2, with 7 bases lining up with TRBD1. The J segment lost 6 bases and the V segment lost 1 base, leaving 14 bases of the junction unmatched. Germline CDR1 is LGHNA and CDR2 is YNFKEQ. The CDR3 totals 18 residues.

V is TRBV10-2 and J is TRBJ2-7; a weak D match, TRBD2 (5 bases). The CDR3 extends over 14 amino acids. Trimming took off 3 bases at V and 4 bases at J, with 13 bases between the two ends. CDR1 is WSHSY, CDR2 SAAADI, per germline. CDR3: CASSDSGSLYEQYF. The CDR3 DNA follows: TGCGCCAGCAGTGATTCGGGGTCACTTTACGAGCAGTACTTC.

This clonotype occurred a few times. V usage is TRBV7-2 and J usage is TRBJ1-1; 11 bases are a match to TRBD1. The germline V gene encodes CDR1 SGHTA and CDR2 FQGNSA. This CDR3 is built from 16 residues. The V and J ends lost 5 bases and 0 bases, in that order; junction bases with no gene match: 5. In nucleotides, the CDR3 is TGTGCCAGCAGCCGGACAGGGGGCAGTATGAACACTGAAGCTTTCTTT. It specifies CASSRTGGSMNTEAFF.

This clonotype was detected only once. The gene calls are TRBV10-3 and TRBJ2-5; perhaps D is TRBD1 or TRBD2 (5 bases each). Germline CDR1 ENHRY, CDR2 SYGVKD. Deletions cut 0 bases from V and 5 bases from J, with 10 bases between. The CDR3 is 14 amino acids. CDR3 protein: CAISESRGPETQYF. In DNA, the CDR3 is TGTGCCATCAGTGAGTCCCGGGGACCTGAGACCCAGTACTTC.

This clonotype was found many times. This sequence may be a read error, since a much larger clone differs from it by one base. The gene calls are TRBV5-5 and TRBJ1-2; D call uncertain. The CDR3 totals 13 residues. CDR1 and CDR2 from the germline V gene are SGHKS and YYEKEE (reference sequence). Here the CDR3 reads CASSLVDVGGHTF. In DNA form, the CDR3 reads TGTGCCAGCAGCCTTGTCGATGTGGGTGGCCACACCTTC.

This clonotype was detected ten times or more. V gene TRBV20-1 combines with J gene TRBJ1-5; D is undetermined. The length of the CDR3 is 14 residues. V was cut by 0 bases and J by 0 bases, with 6 bases left in between. The V gene's germline CDR1 is DFQATT and CDR2 SNEGSKA (reference sequence). The CDR3, as DNA: TGCAGTGCTAGAGAAGGGAATAGCAATCAGCCCCAGCATTTT. Its translation: CSAREGNSNQPQHF.

This clonotype was detected only a few times. The V gene is TRBV29-1, the J gene TRBJ2-7; 10 positions match TRBD1. This CDR3 contains 13 residues. V lost 2 bases and J lost 6; bases outside the gene matches: 4. The germline V gene encodes CDR1 SQVTM and CDR2 ANQGSEA. The CDR3 here is CSVEWGQGREQYF. The CDR3 region has the DNA TGCAGCGTTGAATGGGGACAGGGGCGCGAGCAGTACTTC.

This clonotype has just a few counts. V is TRBV28 and J is TRBJ2-5, with a possible D match to TRBD2 (6 bases). Germline CDR1 and CDR2: MDHEN and SYDVKM. The CDR3 consists of 16 residues. V was pared by 7 bases and J by 2 bases, with 20 bases between. CDR3 in amino acids: CASTETGGGQQETQYF. CDR3 sequence (DNA): TGTGCCAGCACCGAGACCGGGGGAGGTCAACAAGAGACCCAGTACTTC.

The V and J genes are TRBV25-1 and TRBJ1-6, with a weak D call TRBD1 (5 bases). V dropped 1 base and J dropped 5 bases, with 9 bases sitting between them. The CDR3 extends over 15 amino acids. Germline lookup yields CDR1 MGHDK and CDR2 SYGVNS. CDR3 in amino acids: CASSESPRDNSPLHF. CDR3 sequence (DNA): TGTGCCAGCAGTGAATCCCCCAGGGATAATTCACCCCTCCACTTT. The complete variable domain, with remaining parts taken from reference TRBV25-1 and TRBJ1-6, reads EADIYQTPRYLVIGTGKKITLECSQTMGHDKMYWYQQDPGMELHLIHYSYGVNSTEKGDLSSESTVSRIRTEHFPLTLESARPSHTSQYLCASSESPRDNSPLHFGNGTRLTVT.

With respect to this clonotype: The limits of the CDR3 on the DNA are not certain, so only TCRdb's listed CDR3 is given. The chain joins TRBV7-8 to TRBJ2-2. The CDR3 length is 12 residues, termini included. Germline V CDR1 and CDR2: SGHVS, FQNEAQ. Here the CDR3 reads CASSLAPGSCFF.

This clonotype was picked up many times. The chain has TRBV5-1 and TRBJ2-7; D gene ambiguous. The CDR3 is 13 amino acids. The germline V gene has CDR1 SGHRS and CDR2 YFSETQ. The germline V and J ends were trimmed by 7 bases and 7 bases, with 18 bases remaining between them. CDR3 sequence reads: CASGDVRTEEQYF. The DNA for the CDR3 is TGCGCCAGCGGCGATGTTCGGACGGAAGAGCAGTACTTC.